This T cell receptor (beta chain) originates from a study of blood T cell repertoires in COVID-19 (dated by TCRdb to 2020 to 2021). For the study in its entirety: Collaborator samples came from the United States, Italy and Spain and covered acute and convalescent phases of COVID-19. Deeply sampled blood TCRbeta repertoires from subjects exposed to, actively infected with, or recovered from COVID-19 were included in the dataset. The prospective study material was composed of cDNA or gDNA derived from T cells, B-cell-depleted T cells, or PBMCs. Nearly every sample came with metadata listing a de-identified subject ID, COVID-19 status, age in years and sex. Where HLA class I and class II types were available, the types were taken from metadata supplied by the sample provider, not from assay-based typing. The repertoires were released in a freely available public database meant as a resource for research on the immune response to SARS-CoV-2. Samples came from the ongoing ImmuneRACE study (first 160 participants) plus 1,254 subjects from 6 global collaborators. On the study overall, not on this receptor specifically: How much clinical and demographic metadata was included differed by source and by participant, and the metadata was provided uncurated.

TCRbeta CDR3 regions were amplified from genomic DNA by means of the immunoSEQ Assay, a bias-controlled multiplex PCR. Per the source publication's procedure: Within the assay, amplification of reference gene primers was used to estimate how many nucleated cells each sample contained. To quantify the absolute abundance of each unique TCRbeta CDR3 rearrangement, sequence reads were collapsed and filtered. For each sample, productive Simpson clonality was calculated as the square root of Simpson's diversity index over productive rearrangements. The source is immuneACCESS, and TCRdb retained only in-frame sequences with V and J called. Part of the clones is not carried over; for the studies checked, unresolved V genes explain less than half of this, and the remainder is unexplained. Clone size and V and J calls were adopted from that table, with D and trimming inferred from the DNA. This sample is represented by some 110,000 clones; approximately 83% of them were singletons. The biggest ten clones account for 0.83% of the sample.

For this clone: Its cognate antigen has yet to be identified. There are no base qualities to consult, and no much larger clone falls within one base.

Collaborating institutions collected whole blood in K2EDTA tubes following their own protocols. For TCRbeta analysis, collaborator samples were shipped as frozen whole blood, as isolated PBMCs, or as DNA extracted from either sample type. The sequencing input was peripheral blood. The TCR comes from a woman aged 65 to 85 with acute or convalescent COVID-19.

In nucleotide form, the sequence is TGTGCCAGCAGCCCCTCCTCTGGAAACACCATATATTTT. Protein translation: CASSPSSGNTIYF. The chain employs TRBV9 and TRBJ1-3, with the D gene not clear enough to name. From a lookup of the germline V gene, CDR1 and CDR2 are SGDLS and YYNGEE. The V and J ends are trimmed by 4 bases and 0 bases, leaving 5 bases between them. The CDR3 has 13 amino acids, counting the end cysteine and phenylalanine. The CDR3 DNA has 39 bases and is translated from base 1.